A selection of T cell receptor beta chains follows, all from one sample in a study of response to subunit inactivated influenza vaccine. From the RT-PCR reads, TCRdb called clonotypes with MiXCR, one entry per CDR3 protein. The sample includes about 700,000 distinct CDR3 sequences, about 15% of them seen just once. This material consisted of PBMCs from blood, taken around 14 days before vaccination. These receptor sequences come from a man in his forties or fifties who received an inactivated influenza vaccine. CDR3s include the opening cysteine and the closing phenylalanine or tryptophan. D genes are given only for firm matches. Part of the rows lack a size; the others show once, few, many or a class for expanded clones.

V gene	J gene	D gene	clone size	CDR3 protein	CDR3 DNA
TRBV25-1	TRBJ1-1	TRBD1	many	CASSEHSGQGLRMNTEAFF	TGTGCCAGCAGTGAACACTCGGGACAGGGTTTAAGGATGAACACTGAAGCTTTCTTT
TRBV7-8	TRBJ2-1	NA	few	CASSERTGSYNEQFF	TGTGCCAGCAGCGAACGGACGGGGTCCTACAATGAGCAGTTCTTC
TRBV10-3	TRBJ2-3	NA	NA	CAISEYSGTDTQYF	TGTGCCATCAGTGAGTATAGTGGCACAGATACGCAGTATTTT
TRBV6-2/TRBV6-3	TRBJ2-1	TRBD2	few	CASSYSILAGNEQFF	TGTGCCAGCAGTTACTCGATACTAGCGGGCAATGAGCAGTTCTTC
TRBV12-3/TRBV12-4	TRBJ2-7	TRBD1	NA	CASRQQGSYEQYF	TGTGCCAGCAGGCAACAGGGGAGCTACGAGCAGTACTTC
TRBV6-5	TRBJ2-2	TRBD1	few	CASSYDRGRSGELFF	TGTGCCAGCAGTTACGACAGGGGGCGGTCCGGGGAGCTGTTTTTT
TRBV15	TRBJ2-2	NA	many	CATRGPTGELFF	TGTGCCACCAGGGGGCCGACCGGGGAGCTGTTTTTT
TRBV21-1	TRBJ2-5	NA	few	CASRRRLDRGTQYF	TGTGCCAGCAGGCGAAGACTGGATCGTGGGACCCAGTACTTC
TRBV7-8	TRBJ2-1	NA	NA	CASSSKTGEQFF	TGTGCCAGCAGCTCGAAGACGGGTGAGCAGTTCTTC
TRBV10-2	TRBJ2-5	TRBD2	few	CASTGLAGDKETQYF	TGCGCCAGCACCGGACTAGCGGGGGATAAAGAGACCCAGTACTTC
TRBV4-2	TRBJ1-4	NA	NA	CASSQEQGREKLFF	TGTGCCAGCAGCCAAGAGCAGGGGCGGGAAAAACTGTTTTTT
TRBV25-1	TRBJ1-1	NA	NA	CASLGGILEAFF	TGTGCCAGCTTGGGGGGGATATTAGAAGCTTTCTTT
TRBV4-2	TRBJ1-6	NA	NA	CASSQAEGNSPLHF	TGTGCCAGCAGCCAAGCGGAAGGGAATTCACCCCTCCACTTT
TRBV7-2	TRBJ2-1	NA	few	CASSPPPGNNEQFF	TGTGCCAGCAGCCCCCCCCCAGGGAACAATGAGCAGTTCTTC
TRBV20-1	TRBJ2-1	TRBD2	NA	CSAENFSGEQFF	TGCAGTGCCGAGAACTTTAGCGGGGAGCAGTTCTTC
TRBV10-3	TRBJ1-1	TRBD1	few	CAISEWDRGNTEAFF	TGTGCCATCAGTGAGTGGGACAGGGGAAACACTGAAGCTTTCTTT
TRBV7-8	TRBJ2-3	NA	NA	CASSLVFSDTDTQYF	TGTGCCAGCAGCTTAGTTTTTTCGGACACAGATACGCAGTATTTT
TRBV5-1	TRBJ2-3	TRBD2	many	CASASGRASDTQYF	TGCGCCAGCGCTAGCGGGAGGGCCTCCGATACGCAGTATTTT
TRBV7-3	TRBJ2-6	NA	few	CASSLYRVGANVLTF	TGTGCCAGCAGCTTATACAGGGTTGGGGCCAACGTCCTGACTTTC
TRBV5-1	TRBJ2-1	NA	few	CASSPRRGQPFYNEQFF	TGCGCCAGCAGCCCCCGTAGGGGTCAACCCTTCTACAATGAGCAGTTCTTC
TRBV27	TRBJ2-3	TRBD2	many	CASSLSAGGTDTQYF	TGTGCCAGCAGTTTATCGGCGGGGGGCACAGATACGCAGTATTTT
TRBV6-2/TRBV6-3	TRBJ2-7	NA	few	CASNRQPSYEQYF	TGTGCCAGCAATCGCCAACCAAGCTACGAGCAGTACTTC
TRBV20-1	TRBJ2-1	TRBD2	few	CSARGGREQFF	TGCAGTGCTAGGGGGGGGAGGGAGCAGTTCTTC
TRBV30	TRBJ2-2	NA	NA	CAWSNRGSTGELFF	TGTGCCTGGAGTAATAGGGGCTCTACCGGGGAGCTGTTTTTT
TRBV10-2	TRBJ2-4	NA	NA	CASRKEDTKNIQYF	TGCGCCAGCAGAAAGGAGGATACCAAAAACATTCAGTACTTC
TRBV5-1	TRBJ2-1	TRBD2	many	CASATSGYNEQFF	TGCGCCAGCGCTACTAGCGGCTACAATGAGCAGTTCTTC